This T cell receptor beta chain derives from a study of blood T cell repertoires in COVID-19. The overall study: The samples span acute and convalescent COVID-19 from the United States, Italy and Spain. PBMCs, B-cell-depleted T cells, or T cells were the source of the cDNA or gDNA that made up the material.

V was cut by 5 bases and J by 2 bases, with 9 bases left in between. CDR1 and CDR2 from the germline V gene are SQVTM and ANQGSEA. The CDR3 loop spans 12 amino acids. Original data processing: Estimates of nucleated cell counts were drawn from the amplification of reference gene primers. TCRdb keeps only in-frame clones here, not all; method: immunoSEQ multiplex PCR. The V and J calls and clone size were taken over from that table, and D and trimming were inferred from the DNA. The sample holds under 150,000 clones, 75% to 90% seen once. The sequenced sample consisted of peripheral blood. This sequence originates from a woman in her thirties or forties with acute or convalescent COVID-19. V gene TRBV29-1 combines with J gene TRBJ1-2, with a tentative D call TRBD1 (6 bases). The CDR3 region is CSVSGQNYGYTF. Here the CDR3 DNA reads TGCAGCGTTAGTGGACAGAACTATGGCTACACCTTC. Filled out from reference TRBV29-1 and TRBJ1-2, the complete variable domain reads SAVISQKPSRDICQRGTSLTIQCQVDSQVTMMFWYRQQPGQSLTLIATANQGSEATYESGFVIDKFPISRPNLTFSTLTVSNMSPEDSSIYLCSVSGQNYGYTFGSGTRLTVV.